The entry that follows covers one T cell receptor beta chain sequence. A much larger clonotype is one base distant, so this may be a read error. This CDR3 is also generated by other DNA sequences in the sample. The sample comes from a study of blood T cell repertoires in COVID-19. Looking at the study overall: The origin of the acute and convalescent COVID-19 samples was the United States, Italy and Spain. In each case, the material was cDNA or gDNA derived from T cells, B-cell-depleted T cells, or PBMCs.

Per the study methods: Nucleated cell counts were estimated from reference gene primer amplification. The table came from immunoSEQ multiplex PCR; TCRdb's copy has only in-frame clones and leaves some out. V, J and clone size reflect that table, while D and trimming were determined from the DNA. The data hold about 150,000 clones, with 85% to 90% observed a single time. CDR1 and CDR2 (germline): SGHTA, FQGNSA. V was trimmed by 2 bases and J by 0 bases, leaving 5 bases between them. This CDR3 is built from 14 residues. The sequencing input was peripheral blood. This receptor was obtained from a man between 60 and 70 years old with active or convalescent COVID-19. The rearrangement joins TRBV7-2 to TRBJ1-3; D remains ambiguous. CDR3 loop: CASSLSVSGNTIYF. In DNA form, the CDR3 reads TGTGCCAGCAGCTTATCAGTCTCTGGAAACACCATATATTTT.